The 32 T cell receptor beta chains in this list originate from one sample, sequenced in a study of molecular identifiers for immune sequencing clone quantification. TCRdb used MiXCR to reprocess the PCR reads, holding one entry per CDR3 protein. In the table there are around 65,000 distinct CDR3 sequences, less than 20% of which are singletons. The sequencing input was naive CD8+ T cells from blood, with Jurkat cell RNA spiked in. Noted subset: FACS-sorted CD8+CD4-CCR7+CD45RA+ naive T cells. These receptors all come from a human donor in good health. Some libraries in this study had Jurkat cell RNA spiked in.

This clonotype was counted many times. CDR3 in DNA: TGCAGCGTTGAAGAGCAGGGACAGGGCTACGAGCAGTACTTC. Protein product: CSVEEQGQGYEQYF. The chain couples TRBV29-1 to TRBJ2-7; 9 bases align to TRBD1. This CDR3 is 14 amino acids long. Germline CDR1 is SQVTM and CDR2 is ANQGSEA. Unmatched junction bases numbered 3, after V lost 0 bases and J lost 3 bases.

Comments on this clonotype: This may arise from a read error, as a much more abundant clone is one base away. This CDR3 fails to terminate in the conserved phenylalanine or tryptophan, so it likely reflects a read error. This chain links TRBV11-2 with TRBJ1-4; no definite D call. Germline assignment: CDR1 SGHAT and CDR2 FQNNGV. This CDR3 has 14 amino acids. Between the trimmed V and J ends, which lost 5 bases and 10 bases, there was a span of 17 bases. The DNA for the CDR3 is TGTGCCAGCAGCCTCCCGCCGGGAATCGGAAAACTGTTTCTT. This sequence encodes CASSLPPGIGKLFL.

This clonotype was seen repeatedly, ten times or more. V is TRBV5-1 and J is TRBJ2-7; tentatively, D is TRBD1 (7 bases). This CDR3 has 15 residues. Deletions cut 0 bases from V and 0 bases from J, with 10 bases between. Germline-derived CDR1 and CDR2 are SGHRS and YFSETQ. CDR3 protein: CASSLDRGLSYEQYF. CDR3 nucleotide sequence: TGCGCCAGCAGCTTGGACAGGGGACTCTCCTACGAGCAGTACTTC.

This clonotype was observed at least ten times. This chain joins TRBV7-9 and TRBJ2-7, with D possibly TRBD2 on 5 matching bases. Trimming left V 4 bases short and J 3 bases short, with 10 bases between. Germline V CDR1 and CDR2: SEHNR, FQNEAQ (reference sequence). The CDR3 extends over 13 amino acids. In DNA form, the CDR3 reads TGTGCCAGCAGCTCTTCTAGCAGCTACGAGCAGTACTTC. Translating it yields CASSSSSSYEQYF.

This clonotype was seen at least ten times. The genes are TRBV28 and TRBJ2-7, with D perhaps TRBD1 (6 bases). Germline assignment: CDR1 MDHEN and CDR2 SYDVKM. The V and J ends lost 4 bases and 3 bases respectively, with 19 bases between them. There are 16 residues in the CDR3. CDR3 protein: CASSSISRDTYYEQYF. CDR3 nucleotides: TGTGCCAGCAGTTCTATATCCCGGGACACATACTACGAGCAGTACTTC.

This clonotype was seen repeatedly, ten times or more. The chain employs TRBV12-3 or TRBV12-4 and TRBJ1-6; D perhaps matches TRBD1 (5 bases). Deletions cut 5 bases from V and 10 bases from J, with 21 bases between. This CDR3 has 16 residues. The chain's CDR3 is CASSPQGPGWGSPLHF. As DNA, the CDR3 is TGTGCCAGCAGTCCTCAGGGCCCCGGCTGGGGGTCACCCCTCCACTTT.

This clonotype was counted at least ten times. The rearrangement uses TRBV27 and TRBJ2-4; D is ambiguous. The V gene's germline CDR1 is MNHEY and CDR2 SMNVEV (reference sequence). With 3 bases removed from V and 0 bases from J, the gap between germline ends came to 15 bases. CDR3 length: 17 residues. CDR3 DNA: TGTGCCAGCAGTTTCAGAGGATACGGCCTAGCCAAAAACATTCAGTACTTC. It yields the protein CASSFRGYGLAKNIQYF.

V gene TRBV20-1 combines with J gene TRBJ2-7; D is unresolved. Germline loops: CDR1 DFQATT, CDR2 SNEGSKA (reference sequence). CDR3 length: 15 amino acids. The ends were cut back, 3 bases at V and 1 base at J, with 16 bases in the middle. The CDR3 DNA reads as TGCAGTGCTAGTAGGTCGCAGAGGTATTCCTACGAGCAGTACTTC. Its translation: CSASRSQRYSYEQYF.

This clonotype showed up many times. The chain is built from TRBV13 and TRBJ2-5, with unresolved D. Trimming took 1 base from V and 5 from J, leaving 11 bases between them. Germline assignment: CDR1 PRHDT and CDR2 FYEKMQ (reference sequence). This CDR3 region has 14 residues. CDR3 bases: TGTGCCAGCAGCTTAGTCGCTAGGGATGAGACCCAGTACTTC. It yields the protein CASSLVARDETQYF.

For this clonotype: A much larger clone is a single base away; this may be a read error. This rearrangement joins TRBV12-3 or TRBV12-4 to TRBJ2-3; no clear D. The CDR3 length is 13 residues. V was cut by 2 bases and J by 0 bases, with 3 bases left in between. The CDR3 loop is CASSLTSTDTQYF. CDR3 sequence (DNA): TGTGCCAGCAGTTTAACTAGCACAGATACGCAGTATTTT.

This clonotype came up many times. The genes are TRBV4-3 and TRBJ2-7; D might be TRBD1 (6 bases). The CDR3 loop spans 14 amino acids. V was cut by 1 base and J by 2 bases, with 9 bases left in between. In germline, CDR1 is LGHNA, CDR2 YSLEER. The CDR3 sequence: CASSQGTDTYEQYF. CDR3 DNA: TGCGCCAGCAGCCAAGGGACAGACACCTACGAGCAGTACTTC.

This clonotype occurred many times. This chain links TRBV10-3 with TRBJ2-7, with D possibly being TRBD2 (6 bases). CDR3 length: 16 amino acids. V dropped 4 bases and J dropped 2 bases, with 18 bases sitting between them. Germline V gives CDR1 ENHRY, CDR2 SYGVKD. CDR3 DNA: TGTGCCATCAGTGGGAGGGCGGGGACCGATGCCTACGAGCAGTACTTC. Its protein product is CAISGRAGTDAYEQYF.

In this sample, this clonotype is medium-sized. V gene TRBV29-1 combines with J gene TRBJ2-4; 7 positions match TRBD1. Germline-derived CDR1 and CDR2 are SQVTM and ANQGSEA. The ends lost 6 bases at V and 1 base at J; junction bases unmatched: 12. The CDR3 contains 16 residues. CDR3 DNA: TGCAGCGTCGATGAGGGGGCAGAATTGGCCAAAAACATTCAGTACTTC. It codes for CSVDEGAELAKNIQYF.

This clonotype was picked up many times. CDR3 in amino acids: CASSHPTGAYEQYF. As DNA, the CDR3 is TGCGCCAGCAGCCACCCGACAGGGGCCTACGAGCAGTACTTC. The rearrangement uses TRBV4-1 and TRBJ2-7; 8 bases agree with TRBD1. The CDR3 extends over 14 amino acids. After removal of 3 bases from V and 2 bases from J, the junction contained 3 bases not matched to a gene. Germline CDR1 MGHRA, CDR2 YSYEKL.

This clonotype appeared many times. The gene calls are TRBV7-8 and TRBJ2-7, with D hard to call. This CDR3 is built from 15 residues. The germline V and J ends were trimmed by 8 bases and 0 bases, with 17 bases remaining between them. Per germline, CDR1 SGHVS and CDR2 FQNEAQ. The CDR3 DNA follows: TGTGCCAGCCGGATCGGAGCGCTAAGCTCCTACGAGCAGTACTTC. It yields the protein CASRIGALSSYEQYF.

This clonotype was detected only a few times. A much larger clone differs from this one at a single base, so this may be a read error. The missing conserved phenylalanine or tryptophan at the end of this CDR3 makes a read error likely. The J gene is TRBJ1-1, the V gene TRBV27, with D possibly being TRBD1 (6 bases). Germline CDR1 reads MNHEY; CDR2 reads SMNVEV (reference sequence). The CDR3 is 14 residues long. Trimming removed 5 bases from V and 1 base from J, with 11 bases in between. CDR3 region: CASSLTGPNTEAFS. In DNA, the CDR3 is TGTGCCAGCAGTCTCACAGGGCCGAACACTGAAGCTTTCTCT.

With regard to this clonotype: A single base separates this from a much larger clone, so it may be a read error. The rearrangement uses TRBV9 and TRBJ2-1, with TRBD2 as a possible D gene (5 bases). CDR3 length equals 13 residues. From germline, CDR1 is SGDLS and CDR2 YYNGEE. CDR3 region: CANSDYTYNEQFF. The CDR3 DNA reads TGTGCCAACAGCGACTATACCTACAATGAGCAGTTCTTC.

This clonotype appeared many times. This rearrangement joins TRBV20-1 to TRBJ2-3; D may be TRBD2 (6 bases). The CDR3 has 15 residues. The V gene's germline CDR1 is DFQATT and CDR2 SNEGSKA (reference sequence). V was pared by 2 bases and J by 2 bases, with 14 bases between. The CDR3 DNA reads as TGCAGTGCTAGATGGGGGGAGGACTACACAGATACGCAGTATTTT. It specifies CSARWGEDYTDTQYF.

With respect to this clonotype: A much larger clone is a single base away; this may be a read error. V gene TRBV2 combines with J gene TRBJ2-5; D perhaps matches TRBD2 (5 bases). This CDR3 region has 11 residues. Germline CDR1 is SNHLY and CDR2 is FYNNEI. CDR3 DNA sequence: TGTGCCAGCATTGAGGAGGCGACCCAGCACTTC. This translates into CASIEEATQHF.

This clonotype has only one observation. A much larger clone lies a single base off, so this may be a read error. This chain links TRBV12-5 with TRBJ1-5, with a weak D call TRBD1 (5 bases). V was clipped by 7 bases and J by 6 bases, with 13 bases between them. Germline V lookup: CDR1 LGHNT, CDR2 FRNRAP. CDR3 length equals 13 residues. The CDR3 DNA follows: TGTGCTAGTGCTGGGGGACTTAGTCAGCCCCAGCATTTT. Translation: CASAGGLSQPQHF.

This clonotype was picked up one time. The rearrangement uses TRBV4-1 and TRBJ1-4, with 8 bases aligning to TRBD1. Trimming removed 4 bases from V and 13 bases from J; junction bases left unmatched: 2. CDR3 length: 11 residues. Per germline, CDR1 MGHRA and CDR2 YSYEKL. CDR3 nucleotide sequence: TGCGCCAGCAGCCGCGGGACAGGACTGTTTTTT. Translated: CASSRGTGLFF.

J is TRBJ1-2 and V is TRBV5-1; D gene uncertain. The germline gives CDR1 SGHRS, CDR2 YFSETQ. There are 16 residues in the CDR3. V lost 4 bases, J lost 0 bases, and 16 bases lay in between. CDR3 loop: CASSIRIENTNYGYTF. The CDR3 bases are TGCGCCAGCAGCATCAGGATAGAAAATACTAACTATGGCTACACCTTC.

This clonotype was counted ten times or more. As DNA, the CDR3 is TGCGCCAGCAGCCAAGTCCCGGGACTAGCGAACAATGAGCAGTTCTTC. It translates to CASSQVPGLANNEQFF. The V call is TRBV4-1, the J call TRBJ2-1, with 10 bases aligning to TRBD2. Losses at the gene ends were 1 base for V and 5 bases for J; bases not matched to a gene: 5. CDR1 is MGHRA and CDR2 is YSYEKL in the germline V gene. The CDR3 loop spans 16 amino acids.

This clonotype occurred a few times. A single base separates this from a much larger clone, so it may be a read error. V and J are TRBV10-3 and TRBJ1-5; possible D gene TRBD1, 5 bases. V shed 2 bases and J shed 6 bases, with 20 bases lying between them. The V gene's germline CDR1 is ENHRY and CDR2 SYGVKD. The CDR3 has 17 residues. This CDR3 reads CAISETTGGPGGQPQHF. The CDR3 coding sequence is TGTGCCATCAGTGAGACCACAGGTGGCCCTGGGGGTCAGCCCCAGCATTTT.

This clonotype has at least ten counts. The chain couples TRBV28 to TRBJ1-5; 7 bases line up with TRBD1. The ends lost 2 bases at V and 0 bases at J; junction bases unmatched: 7. The V gene's germline CDR1 is MDHEN and CDR2 SYDVKM. The CDR3 sequence is 17 residues long. In nucleotides, the CDR3 is TGTGCCAGCAGTTTACGTGACAGGGCCCATAGCAATCAGCCCCAGCATTTT. Translated: CASSLRDRAHSNQPQHF.

Of note for this clonotype: Being one base from a much bigger clone, this may be a read error. The CDR3 does not close with the conserved phenylalanine or tryptophan, likely indicating a read error. CDR3 protein: CASSPRVNLGTEAFS. CDR3 DNA: TGTGCCAGCAGCCCCAGGGTAAATCTTGGCACTGAAGCTTTCTCT. This sequence joins TRBV5-6 and TRBJ1-1; the D gene is possibly TRBD1 (5 bases). Germline values: CDR1 SGHDT, CDR2 YYEEEE. V lost 4 bases and J 4 bases, leaving 17 bases between the germline ends. The CDR3 consists of 15 residues.

This clonotype has ten or more counts. This chain links TRBV13 with TRBJ2-5, with D possibly TRBD1 on 5 matching bases. This CDR3 region has 14 residues. The ends were cut back, 0 bases at V and 2 bases at J, with 7 bases in the middle. CDR1 and CDR2 (germline): PRHDT, FYEKMQ (reference sequence). In nucleotides, the CDR3 is TGTGCCAGCAGCTTAGGAGGGGTACAAGAGACCCAGTACTTC. As protein: CASSLGGVQETQYF.

V usage is TRBV15 and J usage is TRBJ2-1; the D gene is possibly TRBD1 (5 bases). This CDR3 is 14 amino acids long. V was shortened by 0 bases and J by 8 bases, with 11 bases between the two germline ends. Germline-derived CDR1 and CDR2 are LNHNV and YYDKDF (reference sequence). The CDR3 nucleotides are TGTGCCACCAGCAGAGAAACAGGCTTCCATGAGCAGTTCTTC. Translation gives CATSRETGFHEQFF.

The CDR3 coding sequence is TGTGCCACCAGTGATCCCGGACAGGACGACCAGCCCCAGCATTTT. Translation gives CATSDPGQDDQPQHF. The chain joins TRBV24-1 to TRBJ1-5; 7 positions match TRBD1. CDR1 is KGHDR, CDR2 SFDVKD, per germline. The CDR3 spans 15 residues. V was pared by 3 bases and J by 7 bases, with 8 bases of the junction left unmatched.

This clonotype has only a few counts. The CDR3 bases are TGCAGTGCTGAACAGGTTGTTGTGGACAATGAGCAGTTCTTC. Amino acids: CSAEQVVVDNEQFF. The rearrangement links TRBV20-1 to TRBJ2-1, with a possible D match to TRBD1 (5 bases). The germline V gene encodes CDR1 DFQATT and CDR2 SNEGSKA (reference sequence). The length of the CDR3 is 14 residues. Trimming left V 5 bases short and J 5 bases short, with 16 bases between.

There are many counts of this clonotype. The V and J genes are TRBV28 and TRBJ1-1, with a possible D match to TRBD1 (5 bases). Looked up from germline, CDR1 is MDHEN and CDR2 is SYDVKM. The V gene lost 2 bases and the J gene lost 5 bases, with 18 bases spanning the gap. The CDR3 has 16 amino acids. The CDR3 DNA is TGTGCCAGCAGTTTAGTTGACGAGGGGACGGATACTGAAGCTTTCTTT. Translation: CASSLVDEGTDTEAFF.

This clonotype has a count of ten or more. CDR3 residues: CASRPPEAAQVTQYF. Here the CDR3 DNA reads TGTGCCAGCCGGCCCCCCGAAGCTGCACAGGTTACGCAGTATTTT. The genes are TRBV12-3 or TRBV12-4 and TRBJ2-3, with D maybe TRBD1 (5 bases). Trimming stripped 8 bases from V and 8 bases from J, with 23 bases between. CDR3 length: 15 residues.